This T cell receptor (beta chain) was documented in a study of cytotoxic CD8 clonotypes in ibrutinib-treated CLL (dated by TCRdb to 2020 to 2022). For the study in its entirety: The cohort included some 14 treatment-naive and eleven to twelve relapsed/refractory patients; approximately 17 were IGHV unmutated. Response samples were obtained after a median of approximately twelve months of treatment, with a range of about 6 to 36 months. Cryopreserved peripheral blood mononuclear cells were collected at three points: before therapy, at response, and at either sustained remission or disease progression. On average, each sample had some 250,000 productive templates and more than 75,000 productive rearrangements. Of the roughly 81 people in the trial, 25 to 30 had longitudinal samples available. Partial responses were observed in about 24 patients and complete responses in 2; after a median follow-up of 68 months, remission was maintained in 15 or so patients and progression was observed in approximately 12.

Each clonotype received, on average, around 10x coverage in deep resolution sequencing performed on a MiSeq, where the target depth lay between 1 in 1 million and 1 in 200,000 T cells. The immunoSEQ hsTCRB Kit was used to generate the TCR beta libraries. The authors processed their data as follows. The data were analyzed with ImmunoSEQ Analyzer and ImmunoSEQ Data Assistant, and V, D and J gene assignments followed IMGT definitions. Clonality, with values ranging from 0 to 1, was calculated as one minus the normalized Shannon entropy of productive rearrangement frequencies. Public clonotype analysis was restricted to overrepresented clonotypes comprising at least 0.05% of each patient's repertoire. Some twelve age-matched healthy donor repertoires from immuneACCESS were used as controls for clonality. Not all clones reach the TCRdb copy of this immuneACCESS table, which keeps in-frame sequences only. Checked studies attribute under half of the gap to unresolved V genes and leave the rest unexplained. V, J and clone size are those of that table, while D and trimming were read from the DNA. The sample table shows roughly 23,000 clones, and roughly four fifths are seen once. The ten largest clones add up to approximately 7.8% of the sample.

For TCR beta library preparation, roughly 2 micrograms of genomic DNA were extracted from the cryopreserved PBMCs. Longitudinal blood samples from CLL patients on ibrutinib monotherapy were analyzed using high-throughput TCR beta sequencing. The patients took part in an open-label, single-center phase 2 trial of ibrutinib monotherapy. The study at large found these results: Public clonotypes were rare and either shrank or stayed stable during treatment, and the rise in clonality at ibrutinib response reflected expansion of private clonotypes. Sustained-remission and progressing patients did not have matched sampling times, and lymph node repertoires were not examined. Clonality increased at ibrutinib response, stayed stable in sustained remission, and fell back toward baseline at progression. Baseline clonality exceeded that of age-matched healthy donors and correlated strongly with circulating CD8+ T-cell counts.

In the case of this clone: This clone's antigen is unknown. No quality values exist for individual bases; no much larger clone is one base distant.

Here the sequenced sample was PBMCs, taken before ibrutinib treatment. The sequence derives from a human donor with chronic lymphocytic leukemia.

The CDR3 has the sequence CASSLGKWTGELFF. The nucleotides read TGTGCCAGCAGCTTAGGGAAGTGGACCGGGGAGCTGTTTTTT. The receptor chain draws on TRBV7-2 and TRBJ2-2; the D gene cannot be named for sure. CDR1 SGHTA and CDR2 FQGNSA were looked up in the germline V gene. V is reduced by 1 base and J by 5 bases, leaving a spacing of 8 bases between them. The CDR3 covers 14 residues, taking in both the cysteine and the phenylalanine. Here the CDR3 DNA is all that survives: 42 bases in frame from base 1.